This entry concerns a single T cell receptor beta chain. The antigen is not known. Assay: immunoSEQ multiplex PCR; the TCRdb copy retains only in-frame clones and omits some. Seen here are some 240,000 clones, roughly 86% observed once, and the top ten hold roughly 1.2%. The sample comes from a study of cytomegalovirus exposure and HLA in healthy donors. Trimming pared 1 base from V and 7 bases from J, leaving 10 bases between. The CDR3 is 13 amino acids. CDR1 is MDHEN and CDR2 is SYDVKM in the germline V gene. General study findings and limits: Researchers counted roughly 160 TCR beta chains as cytomegalovirus-associated. Most observed TCR sequences were rare, whereas some public TCRs were detected in many donors. Diagnosis of cytomegalovirus status made by the classifier reportedly showed high specificity and sensitivity.

This sequence was found in a woman in her thirties in good health and CMV-seropositive. Specimen: PBMCs. The chain uses TRBV28 and TRBJ1-1; no clear D. CDR3: CASSLLPLFEAFF. The DNA of the CDR3 is TGTGCCAGCAGTTTATTACCCCTATTTGAAGCTTTCTTT.